This passage covers 25 T cell receptor beta chains from one sample sequenced in a study of memory CD4+ T cells and cytomegalovirus serostatus. Single viable CD3+CD4+CD8-CD45RO+ cells were sorted as the memory CD4+ T cells. The data were produced by immunoSEQ multiplex PCR, yet TCRdb's version contains in-frame clones alone and is incomplete. This sample yields roughly 56,000 clones, of which around 80% are seen a single time; over 0.35% belongs to the top ten. The sequencing input was memory CD4+ T cells from blood. These receptors were taken from an adult in good health and CMV-seronegative.

The chain combines TRBV30 with TRBJ1-2; TRBD1 matches 7 bases. The V gene's germline CDR1 is GTSNPN and CDR2 SVGIG (reference sequence). The V and J ends lost 1 base and 1 base, in that order; junction bases with no gene match: 3. There are 14 residues in the CDR3. The CDR3 is CAWSGDRRNYGYTF. CDR3 DNA sequence: TGTGCCTGGAGTGGGGACAGACGTAACTATGGCTACACCTTC.

CDR3 DNA sequence: TGTGCCAGCAGAGGGGGTCTTGGAAGCAATCAGCCCCAGCATTTT. Protein product: CASRGGLGSNQPQHF. This chain links TRBV28 with TRBJ1-5, with TRBD1 as a possible D gene (6 bases). Germline lookup yields CDR1 MDHEN and CDR2 SYDVKM. The V end lost 6 bases, the J end lost 1 base, and 13 bases lay between the germline ends. The CDR3 is 15 amino acids.

The chain recombines TRBV2 with TRBJ2-3, with 11 bases fitting TRBD2. The germline V gene has CDR1 SNHLY and CDR2 FYNNEI. The junction had 0 bases not matched to a gene; V was cut back by 6 bases and J by 1 base. The CDR3 extends over 14 amino acids. As DNA, the CDR3 is TGTGCCAGCAGACTAGCGGGGGGCACAGATACGCAGTATTTT. Encoded protein: CASRLAGGTDTQYF. The whole variable domain, remainder taken from reference TRBV2 and TRBJ2-3, is EPEVTQTPSHQVTQMGQEVILRCVPISNHLYFYWYRQILGQKVEFLVSFYNNEISEKSEIFDDQFSVERPDGSNFTLKIRSTKLEDSAMYFCASRLAGGTDTQYFGPGTRLTVL.

This chain links TRBV5-8 with TRBJ1-3; no clear D. Trimming cost V 3 bases and J 7 bases, with 14 bases left between them. The CDR3 totals 14 residues. CDR1 SGHTS and CDR2 YDEGEE come from the germline V gene. Here the CDR3 DNA reads TGTGCCAGCAGCTCCCGCGGGGTCGGGAACACCATATATTTT. Translation: CASSSRGVGNTIYF.

The rearrangement uses TRBV30 and TRBJ1-1, with D possibly TRBD1 on 6 matching bases. CDR3 length equals 15 residues. Trimming took 2 bases from V and 1 from J, leaving 14 bases between them. Looked up from germline, CDR1 is GTSNPN and CDR2 is SVGIG (reference sequence). CDR3 sequence reads: CAWSLTGTKNTEAFF. CDR3 coding DNA: TGTGCCTGGAGTTTGACCGGGACAAAGAACACTGAAGCTTTCTTT.

CDR3 coding DNA: TGCAGCGTTTCCGCACAGGCCAACCAAGAGACCCAGTACTTC. Protein sequence: CSVSAQANQETQYF. The chain has TRBV29-1 and TRBJ2-5; a possible D gene is TRBD1 (5 bases). CDR1 is SQVTM and CDR2 is ANQGSEA in the germline V gene. There are 14 residues in the CDR3. V gave up 5 bases and J gave up 0 bases, with 13 bases separating them.

This clone has only a few counts. This chain uses TRBV4-2 with TRBJ1-2; 8 nucleotides align to TRBD1. The CDR3 spans 15 residues. CDR1 LGHNA and CDR2 YNFKEQ come from the germline V gene. V trimming: 0 bases; J trimming: 6 bases; junction bases outside the gene matches: 6. The CDR3 is CASSQEVTGGDGYTF. CDR3 bases: TGTGCCAGCAGCCAAGAAGTCACAGGGGGAGATGGCTACACCTTC.

The gene calls are TRBV7-9 and TRBJ2-3; tentative D call: TRBD1 (6 bases). Germline-derived CDR1 and CDR2 are SEHNR and FQNEAQ (reference sequence). V was shortened by 1 base and J by 2 bases, with 7 bases between the two germline ends. The CDR3 length is 14 residues. CDR3 sequence reads: CASSLGTDTDTQYF. The CDR3, as DNA: TGTGCCAGCAGCTTAGGGACAGACACAGATACGCAGTATTTT.

The sample holds a few counts of this clone. This chain joins TRBV30 and TRBJ1-1; D possibly corresponds to TRBD1 (6 bases). CDR1 is GTSNPN, CDR2 SVGIG, per germline (reference sequence). The V gene lost 3 bases and the J gene lost 2 bases, with 19 bases spanning the gap. The CDR3 spans 16 residues. The CDR3 nucleotides are TGTGCCTGGAGCGGGGGGCAGACGGGGGTCAACACTGAAGCTTTCTTT. Translation gives CAWSGGQTGVNTEAFF.

This chain connects TRBV28 to TRBJ2-2, with a tentative D call TRBD2 (6 bases). This CDR3 is built from 17 residues. V dropped 6 bases and J dropped 5 bases, with 22 bases sitting between them. CDR1 is MDHEN and CDR2 is SYDVKM in the germline V gene. The DNA for the CDR3 is TGTGCCAGCAGAAACCAGCGACAGTCCGGAGGGACCGGGGAGCTGTTTTTT. It specifies CASRNQRQSGGTGELFF.

This rearrangement joins TRBV6-5 to TRBJ2-6; 9 bases agree with TRBD1. V lost 2 bases, J lost 13 bases, and 6 bases stayed unmatched. The length of the CDR3 is 14 residues. Per germline, CDR1 MNHEY and CDR2 SVGAGI. CDR3: CASSYRDRDTVLTF. CDR3 in DNA: TGTGCCAGCAGTTACCGGGACAGGGACACGGTCCTGACTTTC.

Remarks on this clone: In the same sample, other DNA sequences code for this CDR3. V and J are TRBV10-3 and TRBJ2-1; D is uncertain. The CDR3 runs 11 residues. Germline lookup yields CDR1 ENHRY and CDR2 SYGVKD. Trimming cost V 5 bases and J 5 bases, with 4 bases left between them. Here the CDR3 DNA reads TGTGCCATCAGTCGGGACAATGAGCAGTTCTTC. Translation: CAISRDNEQFF.

The chain combines TRBV19 with TRBJ2-1, with D perhaps TRBD2 (6 bases). The CDR3 is 14 amino acids. Germline V gene lookup returns CDR1 LNHDA and CDR2 SQIVND (reference sequence). The ends were cut back, 3 bases at V and 0 bases at J, with 6 bases in the middle. CDR3 nucleotide sequence: TGTGCCAGTAGTATGGGACTCTCCTACAATGAGCAGTTCTTC. Translated, it gives CASSMGLSYNEQFF.

This clone counts as medium-sized. A read error may account for a junction end that differs from germline. The chain combines TRBV7-7 with TRBJ2-2, with D unclear. The CDR3 runs 16 residues. The germline V gene encodes CDR1 SSHAT and CDR2 FNYEAQ (reference sequence). As DNA, the CDR3 is TGTGCTAGCAGCTTAGCTCCATCCCTGAACACCGGGGAGCTGTTTTTT. It specifies CASSLAPSLNTGELFF.

The CDR3 loop is CASSLEAGRAEETQYF. Here the CDR3 DNA reads TGCGCCAGCAGCTTGGAAGCAGGTCGCGCGGAAGAGACCCAGTACTTC. The V gene is TRBV5-1, the J gene TRBJ2-5; D is unresolved. CDR3 size: 16 residues. Germline V gene lookup returns CDR1 SGHRS and CDR2 YFSETQ. V shed 0 bases and J shed 3 bases, with 15 bases lying between them.

The V gene is TRBV7-7, the J gene TRBJ2-2; the match to TRBD2 covers 11 bases. The CDR3 spans 13 residues. Germline loops: CDR1 SSHAT, CDR2 FNYEAQ (reference sequence). CDR3 nucleotide sequence: TGTGCTAGCGGGGGGGCGAACACCGGGGAGCTGTTTTTT. This encodes CASGGANTGELFF.

CDR3 region: CASRAQLNTGELFF. In DNA form, the CDR3 reads TGTGCCAGCAGGGCACAGCTGAACACCGGGGAGCTGTTTTTT. The chain joins TRBV6-6 to TRBJ2-2; D gene ambiguous. This CDR3 comprises 14 residues. V shed 6 bases and J shed 1 base, with 9 bases lying between them. Germline CDR1 and CDR2: MNHNY and SVGAGI (reference sequence).

The chain carries TRBV2 and TRBJ2-6; D gene ambiguous. The ends were cut back, 5 bases at V and 0 bases at J, with 8 bases in the middle. Looked up from germline, CDR1 is SNHLY and CDR2 is FYNNEI. The CDR3 contains 15 residues. CDR3 amino acids: CASSRSTSGANVLTF. CDR3 bases: TGTGCCAGCAGTCGATCTACCTCTGGGGCCAACGTCCTGACTTTC.

The V gene is TRBV29-1, the J gene TRBJ1-3; a weak D match, TRBD1 (5 bases). In germline, CDR1 is SQVTM, CDR2 ANQGSEA. This CDR3 is built from 14 residues. V lost 6 bases and J 0 bases, leaving 12 bases between the germline ends. CDR3 nucleotide sequence: TGCAGCGTGGTGTACGGGACCTCTGGAAACACCATATATTTT. Amino acids: CSVVYGTSGNTIYF.

This clone has more than one count but fewer than ten. CDR3 in amino acids: CASSSGRTYSIVNTEAFF. CDR3 sequence (DNA): TGTGCCAGCAGTTCGGGGAGGACCTATTCGATTGTGAACACTGAAGCTTTCTTT. V is TRBV28 and J is TRBJ1-1; no firm D call. The CDR3 length is 18 residues. V was pared by 4 bases and J by 0 bases, with 21 bases between. Germline CDR1 and CDR2: MDHEN and SYDVKM.

Only one count was recorded for this clone. The rearrangement links TRBV18 to TRBJ1-2; 7 bases line up with TRBD1. V gave up 2 bases and J gave up 2 bases; unmatched junction bases: 5. CDR3 size: 15 residues. Per germline, CDR1 KGHSH and CDR2 LQKENI. CDR3 protein: CASSPRGQTNYGYTF. For the CDR3, the DNA is TGTGCCAGCTCACCAAGGGGACAGACCAACTATGGCTACACCTTC.

The genes are TRBV5-8 and TRBJ1-1; TRBD1 might be the D (6 bases). CDR1 and CDR2 (germline): SGHTS, YDEGEE. This CDR3 comprises 14 residues. The ends were cut back, 0 bases at V and 4 bases at J, with 10 bases in the middle. This chain's CDR3 is CASSLAGVGTEAFF. CDR3 DNA: TGTGCCAGCAGCTTGGCAGGGGTCGGCACTGAAGCTTTCTTT.

This rearrangement joins TRBV30 to TRBJ1-6; tentatively, D is TRBD1 (6 bases). From germline, CDR1 is GTSNPN and CDR2 SVGIG (reference sequence). The CDR3 is made up of 16 amino acids. V was cut by 4 bases and J by 0 bases, with 13 bases left in between. CDR3 in amino acids: CAWILQGSSYNSPLHF. In DNA form, the CDR3 reads TGTGCCTGGATCCTCCAGGGGAGCTCCTATAATTCACCCCTCCACTTT. Complete variable domain (other parts from reference TRBV30 and TRBJ1-6): SQTIHQWPATLVQPVGSPLSLECTVEGTSNPNLYWYRQAAGRGLQLLFYSVGIGQISSEVPQNLSASRPQDRQFILSSKKLLLSDSGFYLCAWILQGSSYNSPLHFGNGTRLTVT.

The V gene is TRBV7-2, the J gene TRBJ1-5; 8 bases are shared with TRBD1. Unmatched junction bases numbered 13, after V lost 5 bases and J lost 7 bases. In germline, CDR1 is SGHTA, CDR2 FQGNSA. The CDR3 is 16 residues long. The CDR3 loop reads CASSPNGQGGKQPQHF. The CDR3 DNA follows: TGTGCCAGCAGCCCAAATGGACAGGGTGGGAAACAGCCCCAGCATTTT.

The chain joins TRBV7-8 to TRBJ1-3; D gene unclear. The ends were cut back, 0 bases at V and 6 bases at J, with 18 bases in the middle. The germline V gene encodes CDR1 SGHVS and CDR2 FQNEAQ. CDR3 length: 17 amino acids. The DNA for the CDR3 is TGTGCCAGCAGCTTAGCGGAGGGATGGGGAGGTGCAAACACCATATATTTT. Protein sequence: CASSLAEGWGGANTIYF.